The sequence of this TCR beta chain was determined in a study of cytomegalovirus exposure and HLA in healthy donors. Points from the study as a whole: A likely sequencing artifact accounted for one observed cluster of highly shared sequence variants.

This clone was seen just once. The antigen remains unidentified. Looked up from germline, CDR1 is MRHNA and CDR2 is SNTAGT. This CDR3 is built from 16 residues. The V gene lost 3 bases and the J gene lost 1 base, with 10 bases spanning the gap. Primers: 60 Vbeta forward and 13 Jbeta reverse. Only in-frame clones appear in the TCRdb table, and some are missing; sequencing was by immunoSEQ multiplex PCR. The sample carries around 100,000 clones, less than 85% recorded once. The chain joins TRBV6-4 to TRBJ2-6; TRBD2 might be the D (6 bases). The sequenced sample consisted of PBMCs. This clonotype originated in a man aged 18 to 29 in good health and CMV-seronegative. CDR3 region: CASSELGGSGANVLTF. The CDR3 bases are TGTGCCAGCAGTGAGTTGGGGGGTTCTGGGGCCAACGTCCTGACTTTC.